This T cell receptor beta chain was sequenced in a study of T-cell reconstitution after alpha-beta-depleted transplantation in children. Researchers prepared the TCRbeta library using unique molecular identifiers, the study reports. MiXCR, applied by TCRdb to the PCR reads, yields one record per CDR3 protein. The profile covers approximately 400,000 distinct CDR3 sequences, with about 17% appearing a single time and less than 30% taken by the ten largest. The trim removed 3 bases at V and 0 bases at J, leaving 10 bases unmatched. The CDR3 runs to 18 residues. Germline values: CDR1 SGHRS, CDR2 YFSETQ. In its sample, this clonotype was seen a few times.

This sequence was found in a boy under two years old who had a stem cell transplant for Wiskott-Aldrich syndrome, so the T cells may come from the graft donor. The specimen comprised PBMCs, mostly from graft donor cells, sampled 360 days after TCRalphabeta/CD19-depleted stem cell transplant. This chain links TRBV5-1 with TRBJ2-1; 9 bases align to TRBD1. CDR3 sequence: CASSSGTGTSSSYNEQFF. The CDR3, as DNA: TGCGCCAGCAGCTCCGGGACAGGGACTTCTAGCTCCTACAATGAGCAGTTCTTC.